This TCR beta chain was profiled in a study of T cells in Graves' hyperthyroidism and ophthalmopathy. Amplification yielded TCR beta CDR3 regions, with RNA transcripts as the source. During a first-round RT-PCR of the TCR CDR3, the HTBI primer set was used. TCRdb called the multiplex PCR reads again in MiXCR, with one record for every CDR3 protein. The table records about 160,000 distinct CDR3 sequences, about a tenth of them present only once. This clonotype showed up many times. This CDR3 contains 15 residues. The germline V gene has CDR1 SGDLS and CDR2 YYNGEE. The V end was cut by 0 bases, the J end by 5 bases, with 15 bases between.

The genes are TRBV9 and TRBJ2-7; D may correspond to TRBD1 or TRBD2 (5 bases each). The specimen was blood. This sequence originates from a woman between 18 and 30 years old with Graves' hyperthyroidism that later progressed to Graves' ophthalmopathy. In DNA form, the CDR3 reads TGTGCCAGCAGCGTAGGAGGGACCCTGGCCCACGAGCAGTACTTC. It specifies CASSVGGTLAHEQYF. Together with reference TRBV9 and TRBJ2-7, the CDR3 gives the full variable domain: DSGVTQTPKHLITATGQRVTLRCSPRSGDLSVYWYQQSLDQGLQFLIQYYNGEERAKGNILERFSAQQFPDLHSELNLSSLELGDSALYFCASSVGGTLAHEQYFGPGTRLTVT.